Many counts were recorded for the clone carrying this TCR beta chain. TCRdb ran MiXCR on the RT-PCR reads and lists one entry per CDR3 protein. The profile shows more than 550,000 distinct CDR3 sequences, 14% of them singletons. Germline assignment: CDR1 MNHEY and CDR2 SVGEGT. This CDR3 spans 12 amino acids. V lost 8 bases, J lost 6 bases, and 6 bases stayed unmatched. The chain has TRBV6-2 or TRBV6-3 and TRBJ2-7, with 8 bases identical to TRBD1. What was sequenced was memory CD4+ T cells from blood. This clonotype was obtained from a female donor in good health, serving as a healthy control. For the CDR3, the DNA is TGTGCCAGCCGGACAGGGACCTCCGAGCAGTACTTC. Translating gives CASRTGTSEQYF.